The rows below give T cell receptor beta chains drawn from one sample of a study of shared clonotypes between healthy human individuals. Clones were read by immunoSEQ multiplex PCR, and TCRdb kept only the in-frame ones, dropping some. Here the sample spans roughly 2.5 million clones, 90% to 95% being singletons. The sample comprised naive CD4+ T cells sorted from blood. The receptors stem from a man aged 18 to 29 in good health. CDR3s include the opening cysteine and the closing phenylalanine or tryptophan. Each record gives: V gene, D gene, J gene, clone size, CDR3 protein, CDR3 DNA. A D gene is named only where the DNA matches it firmly. Size values are once, few and many counts, or a class for expanded clones, and some rows have none.

TRBV27	TRBD2	TRBJ2-5	NA	CASKTSGGAWETQYF	TGTGCCAGCAAAACTAGCGGGGGGGCCTGGGAGACCCAGTACTTC
TRBV7-9	NA	TRBJ2-3	once	CASSLAGLTDTQYF	TGTGCCAGCAGCTTAGCCGGACTCACAGATACGCAGTATTTT
TRBV18	NA	TRBJ2-2	once	CASSPFAENTGELFF	TGTGCCAGCTCACCCTTTGCGGAGAACACCGGGGAGCTGTTTTTT
TRBV28	NA	TRBJ2-7	NA	CATHTHLGDRYSYEQYF	TGTGCCACCCATACTCATCTAGGTGACAGGTATTCCTACGAGCAGTACTTC
TRBV7-2	NA	TRBJ2-7	NA	CASSFDRSYEQYF	TGTGCCAGCAGCTTTGACAGAAGCTACGAGCAGTACTTC
TRBV6-5	NA	TRBJ2-3	NA	CASRKKDTQYF	TGTGCCAGCAGAAAGAAAGATACGCAGTATTTT
TRBV7-9	TRBD1	TRBJ1-1	NA	CASSQGIQGQGSTEAFF	TGCGCCAGCAGCCAAGGCATTCAAGGACAGGGGTCGACTGAAGCTTTCTTT
TRBV14	NA	TRBJ2-4	NA	CASSQEGLGAKNIQYF	TGTGCCAGCAGCCAAGAAGGGCTCGGGGCCAAAAACATTCAGTACTTC
TRBV5-4	NA	TRBJ1-4	few	CASSLGGGRGSNEKLFF	TGTGCCAGCAGCTTGGGTGGGGGGCGCGGATCTAATGAAAAACTGTTTTTT
TRBV6-5	NA	TRBJ2-5	NA	CASSYTRGGKTQYF	TGTGCCAGCAGTTACACAAGGGGGGGAAAGACCCAGTACTTC
TRBV10-3	NA	TRBJ2-5	few	CAISDFGETQYF	TGTGCCATCAGTGATTTCGGGGAGACCCAGTACTTC
TRBV15	TRBD2	TRBJ2-7	once	CATSRDWARGGRLGYEQYF	TGTGCCACCAGCAGAGATTGGGCCCGGGGGGGCCGCTTGGGGTACGAGCAGTACTTC
TRBV5-1	TRBD1	TRBJ2-5	NA	CASSSDRGGQETQYF	TGCGCCAGCAGCTCCGACAGGGGCGGCCAAGAGACCCAGTACTTC
TRBV5-6	NA	TRBJ1-2	NA	CASSFPGSYGYTF	TGTGCCAGCAGCTTCCCGGGAAGCTATGGCTACACCTTC
TRBV28	NA	TRBJ1-1	NA	CATTRPDRAFF	TGTGCCACCACAAGGCCCGACAGGGCTTTCTTT
TRBV28	NA	TRBJ1-1	NA	CASRGGTEAFF	TGTGCCAGCAGGGGTGGGACTGAAGCTTTCTTT
TRBV19	TRBD2	TRBJ2-2	NA	CASSMTRLAGYTGELFF	TGTGCCAGTAGTATGACCCGACTAGCGGGATACACCGGGGAGCTGTTTTTT
TRBV10-3	NA	TRBJ2-5	NA	CAISGRPKETQYF	TGTGCCATCAGTGGGAGGCCTAAAGAGACCCAGTACTTC
TRBV7-3	NA	TRBJ1-2	NA	CASSPRAGYGYTF	TGTGCCAGCAGTCCTAGGGCGGGTTATGGCTACACCTTC
TRBV18	TRBD1	TRBJ2-4	NA	CASSQLQGVGNIQYF	TGTGCCAGCTCGCAGTTACAGGGGGTCGGGAACATTCAGTACTTC
TRBV25-1	TRBD1	TRBJ1-4	NA	CASSGTGRDSREEKLFF	TGTGCCAGCAGTGGTACCGGGCGGGACAGCCGGGAGGAAAAACTGTTTTTT
TRBV6-5	NA	TRBJ2-7	NA	CASSARNYEQYF	TGTGCCAGCAGTGCGAGAAACTACGAGCAGTACTTC
TRBV29-1	NA	TRBJ2-3	NA	CSVTGTLTDTQYF	TGCAGCGTTACCGGGACCTTAACAGATACGCAGTATTTT
TRBV5-6	NA	TRBJ2-1	NA	CASSLGGNEQFF	TGTGCCAGCAGTCTGGGGGGCAATGAGCAGTTCTTC
TRBV18	NA	TRBJ2-5	NA	CASSPPTLETQYF	TGTGCCAGCTCACCACCGACGTTGGAGACCCAGTACTTC
TRBV25-1	TRBD2	TRBJ2-3	NA	CASSEYGGRTDTQYF	TGTGCCAGCAGTGAATATGGCGGGAGGACAGATACGCAGTATTTT
TRBV7-2	NA	TRBJ1-2	NA	CASSPTNDLYGYTF	TGTGCCAGCAGCCCTACGAACGATCTCTATGGCTACACCTTC
TRBV18	TRBD1	TRBJ1-1	NA	CASSPRMTGEITEAFF	TGTGCCAGCTCACCCCGAATGACAGGGGAAATCACTGAAGCTTTCTTT
TRBV14	NA	TRBJ2-7	NA	CASSQGGRGEQYF	TGTGCCAGCAGCCAAGGGGGTCGGGGCGAGCAGTACTTC
TRBV4-1	NA	TRBJ2-7	NA	CASSPSQGYEQYF	TGCGCCAGCAGCCCCTCACAGGGTTACGAGCAGTACTTC
TRBV5-1	NA	TRBJ1-4	NA	CASSLGRQLSNEKLFF	TGCGCCAGCAGCTTGGGCCGACAGCTATCTAATGAAAAACTGTTTTTT
TRBV6-1	NA	TRBJ2-7	NA	CASESRLNEQYF	TGTGCCAGCGAGTCTCGATTGAACGAGCAGTACTTC
TRBV29-1	TRBD2	TRBJ2-1	NA	CSVDASGRGIGEQFF	TGCAGCGTTGATGCTAGCGGGAGGGGAATTGGTGAGCAGTTCTTC
TRBV19	NA	TRBJ2-7	NA	CASSIVTGSYEQYF	TGTGCCAGTAGTATAGTCACTGGCTCCTACGAGCAGTACTTC
TRBV2	NA	TRBJ1-4	few	CASSELTPVGEKLFF	TGTGCCAGCAGTGAATTGACCCCAGTAGGTGAAAAACTGTTTTTT
TRBV5-1	NA	TRBJ1-2	NA	CASTLRADSNYGYTF	TGCGCCAGCACTTTGCGGGCGGACTCTAACTATGGCTACACCTTC
TRBV4-3	TRBD1	TRBJ1-6	once	CASSLGQGENSPLHF	TGCGCCAGCAGCCTAGGACAGGGGGAGAATTCACCCCTCCACTTT
TRBV29-1	TRBD2	TRBJ2-1	NA	CSGTSGRLYEQFF	TGCAGCGGAACTAGCGGGAGGCTCTATGAGCAGTTCTTC
TRBV7-9	NA	TRBJ2-1	NA	CASSLDGGAYNEQFF	TGTGCCAGCAGCTTAGACGGGGGCGCCTACAATGAGCAGTTCTTC
TRBV6-1	NA	TRBJ1-6	NA	CASRAGIANSPLHF	TGTGCCAGCAGGGCAGGGATTGCGAATTCACCCCTCCACTTT
TRBV6-5	NA	TRBJ1-2	NA	CASSREPINGYTF	TGTGCCAGCAGCAGAGAACCTATTAACGGCTACACCTTC
TRBV5-1	TRBD1	TRBJ2-2	NA	CASSLVVGQGNTGELFF	TGCGCCAGCAGCTTGGTTGTCGGACAGGGGAACACCGGGGAGCTGTTTTTT